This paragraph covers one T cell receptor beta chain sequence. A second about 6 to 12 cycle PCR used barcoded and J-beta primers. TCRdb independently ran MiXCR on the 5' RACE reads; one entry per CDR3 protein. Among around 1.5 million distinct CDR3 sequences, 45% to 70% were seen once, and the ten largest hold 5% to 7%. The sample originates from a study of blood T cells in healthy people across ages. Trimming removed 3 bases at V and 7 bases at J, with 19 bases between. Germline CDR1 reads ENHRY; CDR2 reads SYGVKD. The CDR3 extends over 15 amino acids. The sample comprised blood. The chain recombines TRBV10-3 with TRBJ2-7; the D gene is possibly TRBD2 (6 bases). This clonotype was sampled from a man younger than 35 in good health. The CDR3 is CAISDSGNYAGEQYF. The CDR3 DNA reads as TGTGCCATCAGTGATAGCGGCAACTATGCGGGGGAGCAGTACTTC.